This TCR beta chain was identified during a study of CD8+ T cells in alopecia areata (dated by TCRdb to the late 2010s). With respect to the entire study: In both human patients and the C3H/HeJ mouse model, the study applied high-throughput TCRbeta sequencing to look at T cell clonal expansion in alopecia areata. Human TCRbeta sequencing covered scalp tissue and sorted CD4+ and CD8+ peripheral blood T cells from patchy and totalis/universalis alopecia areata patients and healthy controls. Clonality in the scalp was compared among normal scalp (n=4), patchy alopecia areata scalp (n=8), and alopecia totalis/universalis scalp (n=8). RNA was obtained with the PAXgene miRNA kit for fixed scalp, the miRNeasy kit for PBMCs, and the RNeasy kit for mouse skin. TCRbeta CDR3 regions were amplified by immunoSEQ multiplex PCR using 35 Vbeta forward and 13 Jbeta reverse primers.

Library creation used the immunoSEQ multiplex PCR assay. To provide template for TCR sequencing, every sample had RNA extracted and reverse transcribed into cDNA. First-strand cDNA was synthesized using SuperScript III with a 2:1 mix of oligo-dT and random hexamers. A synthetic immune receptor repertoire was used to measure amplification bias, and any remaining bias was corrected computationally. Per the authors' processing: Raw reads were preprocessed to remove errors, and CDR3 was defined according to IMGT conventions as the region from the conserved cysteine to phenylalanine. Clonality was computed by normalizing Shannon entropy by log2 of the number of productive unique TCRs and subtracting the result from 1. Whether each scalp clone was CD4 or CD8 was inferred by checking scalp TCRbeta sequences against the CD4 and CD8 repertoires from sorted blood. Held by TCRdb, this immuneACCESS table contains in-frame sequences only and omits some clones. Under half of the omission traces to an unresolved V gene where checked; the cause of the rest is unknown. Clone size and the V and J calls come from that table; the DNA yielded D and trimming. The sample table holds 150,000 or so clones, of which 55% were seen once. Of the sample, under 5.5% is held by the ten largest clones.

PBMCs were separated by density centrifugation and stained for CD3, CD4 and CD8, after which CD4+ and CD8+ T cells were sorted on a FACSAria. Scalp biopsies and blood samples were provided by unaffected controls. As regards this clone: Its target antigen remains unknown. No clone much larger than this one lies a single base away; base qualities are absent.

Study-wide conclusions, independent of this receptor: Shared TCR sequences between patients were less evident than in mice, which may be partly attributable to HLA diversity in the patient population. Unlike mouse skin, where gammadelta T cells dominate, normal human skin contains resident alphabeta T cells that get sequenced too, which complicates analysis of the scalp TCR repertoire. Lesional scalp, especially in alopecia totalis/universalis, showed higher clonality and more expanded CD8+ clones than normal scalp, suggesting antigenic drive.

From a lookup of the germline V gene (reference sequence), CDR1 and CDR2 are MNHNY and SVGAGI. V and J lose 5 bases and 5 bases, and a span of 15 bases separates them. The CDR3, from cysteine to phenylalanine, totals 14 residues. The read is trimmed to its CDR3 DNA, 42 bases read in frame from base 1. This TCR derives from a human donor in good health. Specimen: CD4+ T cells sorted from blood. This receptor chain uses TRBV6-6 and TRBJ1-1; D gene: possibly TRBD1, on 5 matching bases. The DNA sequence is TGTGCCAGCAGTACAGGTCCAGCTAAAACTGAAGCTTTCTTT. It translates to CASSTGPAKTEAFF.